What follows are 21 T cell receptor beta chains derived from one specimen sequenced in a study of T cell changes during pregnancy in multiple sclerosis. Assay: immunoSEQ multiplex PCR; the TCRdb copy retains only in-frame clones and omits some. The sample holds 50,000 to 65,000 clones, roughly 93% seen once. Sequences were derived from peripheral blood, sampled in the second trimester of pregnancy. The origin of the receptors is a female donor with multiple sclerosis, enrolled in a pregnancy study.

The chain recombines TRBV28 with TRBJ1-5, with 8 bases identical to TRBD1. Germline CDR1 and CDR2: MDHEN and SYDVKM. V trimming: 4 bases; J trimming: 4 bases; junction bases outside the gene matches: 3. This CDR3 region has 14 residues. CDR3 protein: CASSSWTGNQPQHF. For the CDR3, the DNA is TGTGCCAGCAGTTCATGGACAGGGAATCAGCCCCAGCATTTT.

This clone was seen a single time. The V call is TRBV19, the J call TRBJ1-2; no clear D. Looked up from germline, CDR1 is LNHDA and CDR2 is SQIVND (reference sequence). Trimming stripped 3 bases from V and 8 bases from J, with 16 bases between. CDR3 length equals 14 residues. CDR3 DNA sequence: TGTGCCAGTAGTATTGTTCGAGAAGGGAGAGGCTACACCTTC. Amino acids: CASSIVREGRGYTF.

The chain recombines TRBV11-2 with TRBJ2-7, with a possible D match to TRBD1 (6 bases). Looked up from germline, CDR1 is SGHAT and CDR2 is FQNNGV. Deletions cut 5 bases from V and 6 bases from J, with 14 bases between. This CDR3 contains 13 residues. The CDR3 loop reads CASSPRGGAEQYF. CDR3 nucleotides: TGTGCCAGCAGCCCCCGAGGGGGTGCCGAGCAGTACTTC.

J is TRBJ2-1 and V is TRBV5-6, with D possibly being TRBD2 (7 bases). The CDR3 loop spans 15 amino acids. The V end was cut by 6 bases, the J end by 4 bases, with 17 bases between. Germline V CDR1 and CDR2: SGHDT, YYEEEE. The CDR3 region has the DNA TGTGCCAGCAACACCGAGGGGGGGTCATACAATGAGCAGTTCTTC. Its protein is CASNTEGGSYNEQFF. The full variable domain, completed using reference TRBV5-6 and TRBJ2-1, is DAGVTQSPTHLIKTRGQQVTLRCSPKSGHDTVSWYQQALGQGPQFIFQYYEEEERQRGNFPDRFSGHQFPNYSSELNVNALLLGDSALYLCASNTEGGSYNEQFFGPGTRLTVL.

The genes are TRBV9 and TRBJ1-6; 8 positions match TRBD1. J lost 10 bases, V lost 3 bases, and 6 bases had no gene match. This CDR3 has 14 residues. CDR1 is SGDLS and CDR2 is YYNGEE in the germline V gene. The CDR3 DNA is TGTGCCAGCAGCGAACAGGGGGGGGGATCACCCCTCCACTTT. Its protein is CASSEQGGGSPLHF.

CDR3 loop: CSALQLKTQYF. The CDR3 DNA sequence: TGCAGTGCTCTCCAGTTAAAGACCCAGTACTTC. This chain connects TRBV20-1 to TRBJ2-5; D not certain. In germline, CDR1 is DFQATT, CDR2 SNEGSKA (reference sequence). Trimming took off 5 bases at V and 6 bases at J, with 10 bases between the two ends. CDR3 length equals 11 residues.

The chain combines TRBV28 with TRBJ2-7, with TRBD2 identical over 8 bases. V shed 6 bases, J shed 3 bases, and the junction held 10 bases outside the gene matches. The CDR3 is 15 residues long. CDR1 and CDR2 (germline): MDHEN, SYDVKM. The CDR3 reads CASSRGGEGVYEQYF. The CDR3 coding sequence is TGTGCCAGCAGCCGGGGGGGGGAGGGTGTCTACGAGCAGTACTTC.

V and J are TRBV7-8 and TRBJ2-6, with 7 positions matching TRBD1. Per the germline V gene, CDR1 is SGHVS and CDR2 is FQNEAQ. The CDR3 runs 18 residues. V lost 5 bases to trimming and J lost 1 base; unmatched junction nucleotides: 11. CDR3 protein: CASSVQGRTPSGANVLTF. The CDR3 region has the DNA TGTGCCAGCAGCGTACAGGGGCGGACCCCTTCTGGGGCCAACGTCCTGACTTTC.

The chain links TRBV19 to TRBJ1-2; maybe TRBD1 (6 bases). The germline gives CDR1 LNHDA, CDR2 SQIVND (reference sequence). The CDR3 runs 14 residues. V was shortened by 6 bases and J by 3 bases, with 14 bases between the two germline ends. In DNA form, the CDR3 reads TGTGCCAGTAGGACTTCACAGGGAGACTATGGCTACACCTTC. Translated: CASRTSQGDYGYTF.

The chain recombines TRBV7-8 with TRBJ1-1; TRBD1 might be the D (5 bases). CDR3 length: 13 residues. The germline CDR1 and CDR2 sequences are SGHVS and FQNEAQ. Trimming left V 4 bases short and J 8 bases short, with 14 bases between. The chain's CDR3 is CASSSPGWGEAFF. The CDR3 DNA reads TGTGCCAGCAGCTCCCCGGGTTGGGGCGAAGCTTTCTTT. Full variable domain (outside the CDR3, taken from reference TRBV7-8 and TRBJ1-1): GAGVSQSPRYKVAKRGQDVALRCDPISGHVSLFWYQQALGQGPEFLTYFQNEAQLDKSGLPSDRFFAERPEGSVSTLKIQRTQQEDSAVYLCASSSPGWGEAFFGQGTRLTVV.

The CDR3 DNA follows: TGTGCCAGCTCACCCCAAACAGGGGACACTGAAGCTTTCTTT. Residues: CASSPQTGDTEAFF. The rearrangement links TRBV18 to TRBJ1-1, with 7 positions matching TRBD1. Germline CDR1 reads KGHSH; CDR2 reads LQKENI. The trim removed 3 bases at V and 3 bases at J, leaving 4 bases unmatched. The CDR3 extends over 14 amino acids.

This chain's CDR3 is CASSETGRANSPLHF. The CDR3 nucleotides read TGTGCCAGCAGCGAGACAGGGCGGGCTAATTCACCCCTCCACTTT. The gene calls are TRBV7-3 and TRBJ1-6; 7 bases fit TRBD1. This CDR3 has 15 amino acids. V shed 5 bases and J 6 bases; nucleotides not matched to a gene: 7. Germline V gives CDR1 SGHTA, CDR2 FQGTGA.

This clone was detected only once. The genes are TRBV12-5 and TRBJ2-7; tentatively, D is TRBD1 (6 bases). The germline V and J ends were trimmed by 4 bases and 0 bases, with 16 bases remaining between them. CDR1 LGHNT and CDR2 FRNRAP come from the germline V gene. The CDR3 totals 16 residues. CDR3 nucleotide sequence: TGTGCTAGTGGTTCCCCCTCCCAGGGGAACTCCTACGAGCAGTACTTC. Amino acids: CASGSPSQGNSYEQYF.

V usage is TRBV6-6 and J usage is TRBJ2-7; 7 positions agree with TRBD1. The germline V gene encodes CDR1 MNHNY and CDR2 SVGAGI (reference sequence). The CDR3 spans 13 residues. The trim removed 8 bases at V and 2 bases at J, leaving 6 bases unmatched. The CDR3 sequence is CASGDSGPYEQYF. CDR3 bases: TGTGCCAGCGGGGACAGCGGCCCCTACGAGCAGTACTTC.

V gene TRBV2 combines with J gene TRBJ2-7; 9 bases match TRBD1. This CDR3 is built from 15 residues. The V gene's germline CDR1 is SNHLY and CDR2 FYNNEI. The ends lost 6 bases at V and 4 bases at J; junction bases unmatched: 10. The CDR3 region is CASSRDRVGSYEQYF. The CDR3 nucleotides are TGTGCCAGCAGCCGGGACAGGGTAGGGAGTTACGAGCAGTACTTC.

The J gene is TRBJ2-2, the V gene TRBV7-6, with D possibly TRBD2 on 5 matching bases. This CDR3 spans 16 amino acids. Germline-derived CDR1 and CDR2 are SGHVS and FNYEAQ. The V gene lost 1 base and the J gene lost 0 bases, with 9 bases spanning the gap. This chain's CDR3 is CASSLVEGANTGELFF. For the CDR3, the DNA is TGTGCCAGCAGCTTAGTCGAGGGAGCGAACACCGGGGAGCTGTTTTTT.

The V gene is TRBV9, the J gene TRBJ2-5; TRBD1 matches at 7 bases. J gave up 1 base and V 0 bases, and 3 bases lay outside the gene matches. In germline, CDR1 is SGDLS, CDR2 YYNGEE. The CDR3 contains 15 residues. The CDR3 region has the DNA TGTGCCAGCAGCGTAGGACAGGGAGTCCAAGAGACCCAGTACTTC. As protein: CASSVGQGVQETQYF.

This sequence joins TRBV6-6 and TRBJ1-4; D is unclear. V lost 4 bases, J lost 8 bases, and 5 bases lay in between. This CDR3 region has 11 residues. CDR1 and CDR2 (germline): MNHNY, SVGAGI (reference sequence). For the CDR3, the DNA is TGTGCCAGCAGTTTACGGGAAAAACTGTTTTTT. This codes for CASSLREKLFF.

The rearrangement uses TRBV7-2 and TRBJ1-2, with D tentatively TRBD1 (5 bases). Germline V gene sequence: CDR1 SGHTA, CDR2 FQGNSA. Trimming shortened V by 3 bases and J by 4 bases, and 12 bases separated the two germline ends. The CDR3 is 14 amino acids. This CDR3 is CASSLTAGFYGYTF. The CDR3 coding sequence is TGTGCCAGCAGCTTGACAGCCGGATTCTATGGCTACACCTTC.

The chain combines TRBV25-1 with TRBJ1-3, with D possibly matching TRBD1 (5 bases). There are 13 residues in the CDR3. V was pared by 8 bases and J by 3 bases, with 11 bases between. CDR1 and CDR2 from the germline V gene are MGHDK and SYGVNS. CDR3 in DNA: TGTGCCAGCGCAGGGTGGAGTGGAAACACCATATATTTT. Its translation is CASAGWSGNTIYF.

The J gene is TRBJ1-6, the V gene TRBV16, with TRBD1 as a possible D gene (6 bases). CDR1 is KGHSY, CDR2 FQNENV, per germline. The CDR3 is made up of 18 amino acids. The germline V and J ends were trimmed by 7 bases and 10 bases, with 29 bases remaining between them. For the CDR3, the DNA is TGTGCCAGCAACAACGTTAATCCGGGACATCCGAGAGGGTCACCCCTCCACTTT. Its translation is CASNNVNPGHPRGSPLHF. Based on the CDR3 plus reference TRBV16 and TRBJ1-6, the full variable domain is GEEVAQTPKHLVRGEGQKAKLYCAPIKGHSYVFWYQQVLKNEFKFLISFQNENVFDETGMPKERFSAKCLPNSPCSLEIQATKLEDSAVYFCASNNVNPGHPRGSPLHFGNGTRLTVT.